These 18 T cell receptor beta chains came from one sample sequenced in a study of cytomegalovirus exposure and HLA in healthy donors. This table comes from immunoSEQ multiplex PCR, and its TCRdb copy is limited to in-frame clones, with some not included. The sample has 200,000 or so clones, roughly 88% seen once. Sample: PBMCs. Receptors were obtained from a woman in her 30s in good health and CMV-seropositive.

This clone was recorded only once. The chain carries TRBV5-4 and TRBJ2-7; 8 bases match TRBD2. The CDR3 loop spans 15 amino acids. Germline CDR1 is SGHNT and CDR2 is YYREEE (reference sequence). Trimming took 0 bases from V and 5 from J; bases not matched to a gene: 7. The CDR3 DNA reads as TGTGCCAGCAGCTTGGTCTTCGGGGGGGCCGACGAGCAGTACTTC. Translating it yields CASSLVFGGADEQYF. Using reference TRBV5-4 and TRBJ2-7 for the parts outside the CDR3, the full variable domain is ETGVTQSPTHLIKTRGQQVTLRCSSQSGHNTVSWYQQALGQGPQFIFQYYREEENGRGNFPPRFSGLQFPNYSSELNVNALELDDSALYLCASSLVFGGADEQYFGPGTRLTVT.

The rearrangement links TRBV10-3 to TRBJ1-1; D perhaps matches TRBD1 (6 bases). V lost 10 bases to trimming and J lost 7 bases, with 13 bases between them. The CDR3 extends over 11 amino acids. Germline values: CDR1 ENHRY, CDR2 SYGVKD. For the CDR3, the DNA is TGTGCCACCTTGGACAGTCTTGAAGCTTTCTTT. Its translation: CATLDSLEAFF.

CDR3 in amino acids: CASSSGHLYGYTF. The CDR3 region has the DNA TGTGCCAGCAGCTCCGGACACCTCTATGGCTACACCTTC. The chain recombines TRBV7-2 with TRBJ1-2; the D gene is possibly TRBD1 (5 bases). This CDR3 has 13 amino acids. V gave up 4 bases and J gave up 4 bases, with 10 bases separating them. The germline V gene has CDR1 SGHTA and CDR2 FQGNSA. Supplemented by reference TRBV7-2 and TRBJ1-2, the full variable domain reads GAGVSQSPSNKVTEKGKDVELRCDPISGHTALYWYRQSLGQGLEFLIYFQGNSAPDKSGLPSDRFSAERTGGSVSTLTIQRTQQEDSAVYLCASSSGHLYGYTFGSGTRLTVV.

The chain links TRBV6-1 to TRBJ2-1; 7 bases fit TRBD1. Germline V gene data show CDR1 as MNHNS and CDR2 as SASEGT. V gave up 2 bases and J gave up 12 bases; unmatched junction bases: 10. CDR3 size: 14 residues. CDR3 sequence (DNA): TGTGCCAGCAGTGAATTCGGTCGGGACAGAAGGCAGTTCTTC. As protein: CASSEFGRDRRQFF.

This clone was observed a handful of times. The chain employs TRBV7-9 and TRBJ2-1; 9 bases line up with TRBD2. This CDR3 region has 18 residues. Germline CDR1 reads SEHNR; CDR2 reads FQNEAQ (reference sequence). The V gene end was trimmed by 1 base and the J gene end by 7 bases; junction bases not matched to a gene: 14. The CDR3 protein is CASSLGVPGTSTVNEQFF. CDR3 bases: TGTGCCAGCAGCTTAGGAGTCCCCGGGACTAGCACCGTGAATGAGCAGTTCTTC.

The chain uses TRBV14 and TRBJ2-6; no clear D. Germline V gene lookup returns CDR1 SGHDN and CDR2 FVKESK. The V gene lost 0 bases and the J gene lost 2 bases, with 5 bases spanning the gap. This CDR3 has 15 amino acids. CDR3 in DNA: TGTGCCAGCAGCCAAGAGCCAGCTGGGGCCAACGTCCTGACTTTC. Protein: CASSQEPAGANVLTF. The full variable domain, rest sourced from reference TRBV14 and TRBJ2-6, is EAGVTQFPSHSVIEKGQTVTLRCDPISGHDNLYWYRRVMGKEIKFLLHFVKESKQDESGMPNNRFLAERTGGTYSTLKVQPAELEDSGVYFCASSQEPAGANVLTFGAGSRLTVL.

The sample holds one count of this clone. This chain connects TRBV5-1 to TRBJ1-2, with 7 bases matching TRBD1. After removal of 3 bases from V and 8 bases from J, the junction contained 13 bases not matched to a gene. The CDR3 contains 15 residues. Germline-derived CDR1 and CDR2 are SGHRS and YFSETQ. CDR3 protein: CASSSGDSGTKGYTF. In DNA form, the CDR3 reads TGCGCCAGCAGCTCCGGGGACAGCGGTACGAAGGGCTACACCTTC.

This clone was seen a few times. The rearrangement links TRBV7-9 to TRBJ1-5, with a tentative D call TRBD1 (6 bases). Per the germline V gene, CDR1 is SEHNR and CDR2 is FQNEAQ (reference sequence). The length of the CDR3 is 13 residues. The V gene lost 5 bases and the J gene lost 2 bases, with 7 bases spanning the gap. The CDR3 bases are TGTGCCAGCAGCCCAGGGGGCAATCAGCCCCAGCATTTT. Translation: CASSPGGNQPQHF. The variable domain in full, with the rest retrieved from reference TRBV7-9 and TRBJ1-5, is DTGVSQNPRHKITKRGQNVTFRCDPISEHNRLYWYRQTLGQGPEFLTYFQNEAQLEKSRLLSDRFSAERPKGSFSTLEIQRTEQGDSAMYLCASSPGGNQPQHFGDGTRLSIL.

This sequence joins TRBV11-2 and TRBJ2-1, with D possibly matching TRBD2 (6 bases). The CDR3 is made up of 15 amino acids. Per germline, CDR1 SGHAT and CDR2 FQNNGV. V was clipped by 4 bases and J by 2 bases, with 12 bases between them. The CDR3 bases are TGTGCCAGCAGCTCGGAGGGCCAGCCCTACAATGAGCAGTTCTTC. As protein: CASSSEGQPYNEQFF.

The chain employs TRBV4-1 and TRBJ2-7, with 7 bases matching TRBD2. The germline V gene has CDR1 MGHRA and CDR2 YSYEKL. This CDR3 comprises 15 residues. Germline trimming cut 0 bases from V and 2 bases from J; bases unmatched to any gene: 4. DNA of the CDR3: TGCGCCAGCAGCCAAGATCCTAGCGGAACCTACGAGCAGTACTTC. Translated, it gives CASSQDPSGTYEQYF.

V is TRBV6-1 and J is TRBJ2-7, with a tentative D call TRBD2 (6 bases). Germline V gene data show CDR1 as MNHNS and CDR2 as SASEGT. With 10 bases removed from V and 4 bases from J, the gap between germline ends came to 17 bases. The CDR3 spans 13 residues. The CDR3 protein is CATRPGSIYEQYF. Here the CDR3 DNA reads TGTGCCACCAGGCCCGGGAGTATATACGAGCAGTACTTC.

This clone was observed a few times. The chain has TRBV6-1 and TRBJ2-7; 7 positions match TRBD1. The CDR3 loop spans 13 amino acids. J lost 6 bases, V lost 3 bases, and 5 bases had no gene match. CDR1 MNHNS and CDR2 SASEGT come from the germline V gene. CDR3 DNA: TGTGCCAGCAGTGACCTCCGACAGGGCGAGCAGTACTTC. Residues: CASSDLRQGEQYF.

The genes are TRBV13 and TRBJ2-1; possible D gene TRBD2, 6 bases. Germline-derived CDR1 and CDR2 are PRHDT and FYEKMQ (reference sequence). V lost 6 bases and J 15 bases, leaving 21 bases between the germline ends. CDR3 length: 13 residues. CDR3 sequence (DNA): TGTGCCAGCAGTCTGACTAGTGTTACACTTCCGTTCTTC. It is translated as CASSLTSVTLPFF.

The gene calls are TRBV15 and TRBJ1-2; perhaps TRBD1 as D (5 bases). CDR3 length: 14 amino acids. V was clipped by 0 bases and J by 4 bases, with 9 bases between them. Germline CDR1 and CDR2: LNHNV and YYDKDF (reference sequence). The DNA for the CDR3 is TGTGCCACCAGCAGAGATGTGACAGTCTATGGCTACACCTTC. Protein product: CATSRDVTVYGYTF.

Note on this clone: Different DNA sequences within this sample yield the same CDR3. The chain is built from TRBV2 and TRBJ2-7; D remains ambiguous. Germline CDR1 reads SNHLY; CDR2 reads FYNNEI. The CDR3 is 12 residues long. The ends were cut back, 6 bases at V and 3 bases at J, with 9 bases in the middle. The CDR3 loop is CASRRQGYEQYF. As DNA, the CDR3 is TGTGCCAGCAGGAGGCAAGGCTACGAGCAGTACTTC.

The CDR3 bases are TGTGCCAGCCAGGCGCGATCCTACAATGAGCAGTTCTTC. This codes for CASQARSYNEQFF. This rearrangement joins TRBV2 to TRBJ2-1; no firm D call. Trimming cost V 8 bases and J 1 base, with 9 bases left between them. This CDR3 region has 13 residues. Germline CDR1 is SNHLY and CDR2 is FYNNEI.

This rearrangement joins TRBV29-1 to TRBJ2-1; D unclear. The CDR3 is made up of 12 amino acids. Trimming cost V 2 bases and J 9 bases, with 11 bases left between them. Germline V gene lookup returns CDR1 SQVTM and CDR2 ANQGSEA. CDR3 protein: CSVERSWSEQFF. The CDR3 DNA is TGCAGCGTTGAACGGAGCTGGAGTGAGCAGTTCTTC.

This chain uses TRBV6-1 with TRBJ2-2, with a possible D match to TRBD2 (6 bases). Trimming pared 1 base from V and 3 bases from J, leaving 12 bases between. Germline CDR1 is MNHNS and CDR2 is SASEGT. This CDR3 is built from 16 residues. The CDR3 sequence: CASSEVWGLHTGELFF. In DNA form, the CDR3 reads TGTGCCAGCAGTGAAGTGTGGGGACTTCACACCGGGGAGCTGTTTTTT.